Each of the 32 T cell receptor beta chains below was sequenced from the same sample in a study of T-cell reconstitution after alpha-beta-depleted transplantation in children. Unique molecular identifiers were incorporated into the prepared TCRbeta library. In TCRdb, the PCR reads were re-called with MiXCR into one record per CDR3 protein. The data hold about 540,000 distinct CDR3 sequences, with 15% to 20% observed a single time. The material was PBMCs from the stem cell graft donor, obtained from the stem cell graft. These receptors all come from a human donor who donated a stem cell graft to a child with acute lymphoblastic leukemia.

Ten or more counts support this clonotype. This sequence joins TRBV12-3 or TRBV12-4 and TRBJ2-5; a weak D match, TRBD2 (6 bases). The CDR3 has 13 amino acids. The ends were cut back, 6 bases at V and 4 bases at J, with 12 bases in the middle. The CDR3 here is CASSLPGGETQYF. CDR3 nucleotides: TGTGCCAGCAGCTTGCCCGGGGGAGAGACCCAGTACTTC.

The chain combines TRBV7-3 with TRBJ2-2; a weak D match, TRBD1 (5 bases). Trimming took off 3 bases at V and 7 bases at J, with 12 bases between the two ends. Germline CDR1 is SGHTA and CDR2 is FQGTGA. The length of the CDR3 is 14 residues. DNA of the CDR3: TGTGCCAGCAGCTTTCAGGGCGGCGACGGGGAGCTGTTTTTT. Protein: CASSFQGGDGELFF.

This clonotype was picked up a small number of times. The chain carries TRBV20-1 and TRBJ2-3; possibly TRBD2 for D (6 bases). Trimming left V 0 bases short and J 0 bases short, with 13 bases between. The CDR3 has 16 residues. Germline V gene data show CDR1 as DFQATT and CDR2 as SNEGSKA (reference sequence). CDR3 protein: CSARDWDLPSTDTQYF. CDR3 in DNA: TGCAGTGCTAGAGATTGGGACTTACCGAGCACAGATACGCAGTATTTT.

This clonotype has a handful of counts. J is TRBJ1-1 and V is TRBV7-3; D call uncertain. The CDR3 loop spans 16 amino acids. V shed 1 base and J shed 5 bases, with 17 bases lying between them. CDR1 SGHTA and CDR2 FQGTGA come from the germline V gene. The CDR3 region is CASSLMGLTGPTEAFF. The CDR3 nucleotides read TGTGCCAGCAGCTTAATGGGGTTGACTGGGCCGACTGAAGCTTTCTTT.

The chain combines TRBV11-2 with TRBJ2-7; 7 nucleotides line up with TRBD1. Trimming removed 7 bases from V and 2 bases from J; junction bases left unmatched: 26. The CDR3 loop spans 20 amino acids. Per germline, CDR1 SGHAT and CDR2 FQNNGV. CDR3 coding DNA: TGTGCCAGCACCCATGGACAGGTTCAAAGTACCGGGACGAAGACCTACGAGCAGTACTTC. Translating it yields CASTHGQVQSTGTKTYEQYF.

The table lists this clonotype with many counts. J is TRBJ2-7 and V is TRBV12-3 or TRBV12-4; the D is unclear. CDR3 size: 13 residues. Deletions cut 6 bases from V and 4 bases from J, with 13 bases between. CDR3: CASSRTDGYEQYF. CDR3 sequence (DNA): TGTGCCAGCAGCCGGACCGACGGATACGAGCAGTACTTC.

The chain links TRBV5-1 to TRBJ2-1, with TRBD1 as a possible D gene (6 bases). There are 15 residues in the CDR3. Germline CDR1 reads SGHRS; CDR2 reads YFSETQ. The germline V and J ends were trimmed by 7 bases and 0 bases, with 14 bases remaining between them. Written as DNA, the CDR3 is TGCGCCAGCGGCCCCGGACAGACCTCCTACAATGAGCAGTTCTTC. This codes for CASGPGQTSYNEQFF. Combining the CDR3 with reference TRBV5-1 and TRBJ2-1 gives the whole variable domain KAGVTQTPRYLIKTRGQQVTLSCSPISGHRSVSWYQQTPGQGLQFLFEYFSETQRNKGNFPGRFSGRQFSNSRSEMNVSTLELGDSALYLCASGPGQTSYNEQFFGPGTRLTVL.

The gene calls are TRBV4-1 and TRBJ2-7; D not certain. Germline values: CDR1 MGHRA, CDR2 YSYEKL. Trimming left V 0 bases short and J 6 bases short, with 15 bases between. The CDR3 extends over 15 amino acids. In nucleotides, the CDR3 is TGCGCCAGCAGCCAAGAAGATCGGGTAGCAAGCGAGCAGTACTTC. Its protein product is CASSQEDRVASEQYF.

This rearrangement joins TRBV6-1 to TRBJ1-1, with TRBD1 matching 9 bases. The V and J ends lost 5 bases and 6 bases, in that order; junction bases with no gene match: 10. This CDR3 has 15 residues. The germline V gene has CDR1 MNHNS and CDR2 SASEGT. CDR3 loop: CASSHPGQGGAEAFF. CDR3 bases: TGTGCCAGCAGTCATCCGGGACAGGGAGGAGCTGAAGCTTTCTTT.

As DNA, the CDR3 is TGTGCCAGCAGTTTATCGTGGGGGTCAGGGCGTTCAACTAATGAAAAACTGTTTTTT. Translated: CASSLSWGSGRSTNEKLFF. This chain joins TRBV27 and TRBJ1-4, with a weak D call TRBD1 (5 bases). CDR3 length equals 19 residues. The germline V gene has CDR1 MNHEY and CDR2 SMNVEV (reference sequence). Trimming shortened V by 0 bases and J by 0 bases, and 17 bases separated the two germline ends.

The CDR3 loop is CASSFAAPSYEQYF. Written as DNA, the CDR3 is TGTGCCAGCAGTTTCGCGGCCCCATCCTACGAGCAGTACTTC. The J gene is TRBJ2-7, the V gene TRBV27; D uncertain. V lost 3 bases and J 1 base, leaving 10 bases between the germline ends. CDR1 MNHEY and CDR2 SMNVEV come from the germline V gene (reference sequence). The CDR3 has 14 amino acids.

The chain combines TRBV12-3 or TRBV12-4 with TRBJ2-1; 8 bases are a match to TRBD1. This CDR3 region has 14 residues. The junction had 8 bases not matched to a gene; V was cut back by 8 bases and J by 5 bases. CDR3 in amino acids: CASCGQGRDNEQFF. In DNA, the CDR3 is TGTGCCAGCTGTGGACAGGGTCGGGACAATGAGCAGTTCTTC.

This clonotype was counted at least ten times. The CDR3 here is CASSRSGGAYEQYF. The CDR3 nucleotides are TGTGCCAGCAGCCGTAGCGGGGGGGCCTACGAGCAGTACTTC. The rearrangement uses TRBV7-2 and TRBJ2-7, with 11 bases aligning to TRBD2. Losses at the gene ends were 5 bases for V and 2 bases for J; bases not matched to a gene: 2. The V gene's germline CDR1 is SGHTA and CDR2 FQGNSA. The CDR3 totals 14 residues. Full variable domain (missing parts from reference TRBV7-2 and TRBJ2-7): GAGVSQSPSNKVTEKGKDVELRCDPISGHTALYWYRQSLGQGLEFLIYFQGNSAPDKSGLPSDRFSAERTGGSVSTLTIQRTQQEDSAVYLCASSRSGGAYEQYFGPGTRLTVT.

This clonotype has at least ten counts. V gene TRBV27 combines with J gene TRBJ2-3; 12 nucleotides align to TRBD2. This CDR3 has 20 residues. V lost 3 bases, J lost 2 bases, and 15 bases stayed unmatched. Germline V gene data show CDR1 as MNHEY and CDR2 as SMNVEV (reference sequence). In DNA, the CDR3 is TGTGCCAGCAGTTTGAGACGGGACGGGACTAGCGGGCGTAACACAGATACGCAGTATTTT. Protein: CASSLRRDGTSGRNTDTQYF.

This clonotype was counted between two and nine times. The J gene is TRBJ1-2, the V gene TRBV9, with D possibly being TRBD1 (5 bases). The CDR3 runs to 17 residues. V lost 0 bases to trimming and J lost 8 bases, with 23 bases between them. From germline, CDR1 is SGDLS and CDR2 YYNGEE. CDR3 in DNA: TGTGCCAGCAGCGTAGGAATTGCCAGGGCCTCCGCGGAGGGCTACACCTTC. Encoded protein: CASSVGIARASAEGYTF. Full variable domain (outside the CDR3, taken from reference TRBV9 and TRBJ1-2): DSGVTQTPKHLITATGQRVTLRCSPRSGDLSVYWYQQSLDQGLQFLIQYYNGEERAKGNILERFSAQQFPDLHSELNLSSLELGDSALYFCASSVGIARASAEGYTFGSGTRLTVV.

The genes are TRBV4-1 and TRBJ1-2, with D possibly matching TRBD1 (5 bases). Trimming stripped 1 base from V and 1 base from J, with 16 bases between. Looked up from germline, CDR1 is MGHRA and CDR2 is YSYEKL. CDR3 size: 17 residues. CDR3 DNA: TGCGCCAGCAGCCAAGTGCAGGGACCCTACGATAACTATGGCTACACCTTC. It yields the protein CASSQVQGPYDNYGYTF.

This clonotype was counted between two and nine times. The CDR3: CATSGASGRIGNEQFF. CDR3 coding DNA: TGTGCCACCAGCGGCGCTAGCGGGAGAATAGGCAATGAGCAGTTCTTC. The V and J genes are TRBV15 and TRBJ2-1; 10 bases agree with TRBD2. Germline V gene lookup returns CDR1 LNHNV and CDR2 YYDKDF (reference sequence). V lost 5 bases to trimming and J lost 6 bases; unmatched junction nucleotides: 10. This CDR3 has 16 amino acids.

In this sample, this clonotype turned up a few times. V gene TRBV5-1 combines with J gene TRBJ1-6; 8 positions match TRBD1. The CDR3 length is 15 residues. Unmatched junction bases numbered 7, after V lost 4 bases and J lost 7 bases. Germline V gene sequence: CDR1 SGHRS, CDR2 YFSETQ. The CDR3 loop reads CASSLRGQGNSPLHF. The DNA of the CDR3 is TGCGCCAGCAGCCTCAGGGGGCAAGGAAATTCACCCCTCCACTTT. The whole variable domain, filled in from reference TRBV5-1 and TRBJ1-6, reads KAGVTQTPRYLIKTRGQQVTLSCSPISGHRSVSWYQQTPGQGLQFLFEYFSETQRNKGNFPGRFSGRQFSNSRSEMNVSTLELGDSALYLCASSLRGQGNSPLHFGNGTRLTVT.

There are many counts of this clonotype. This chain joins TRBV14 and TRBJ2-5; 7 nucleotides line up with TRBD2. V dropped 2 bases and J dropped 0; count of bases not matched to a gene: 6. Germline values: CDR1 SGHDN, CDR2 FVKESK. The CDR3 is 16 amino acids. CDR3: CASSQFSGLYQETQYF. The CDR3 DNA follows: TGTGCCAGCAGCCAATTTAGCGGGTTGTACCAAGAGACCCAGTACTTC. The variable domain in full, completed from reference TRBV14 and TRBJ2-5, reads EAGVTQFPSHSVIEKGQTVTLRCDPISGHDNLYWYRRVMGKEIKFLLHFVKESKQDESGMPNNRFLAERTGGTYSTLKVQPAELEDSGVYFCASSQFSGLYQETQYFGPGTRLLVL.

The chain is built from TRBV12-3 or TRBV12-4 and TRBJ2-2; 11 nucleotides agree with TRBD2. J was trimmed by 4 bases and V by 8 bases; bases with no gene match: 6. The length of the CDR3 is 15 residues. Written as DNA, the CDR3 is TGTGCCAGCGGGGGGACTAGCGGACTCACCGGGGAGCTGTTTTTT. Protein product: CASGGTSGLTGELFF.

This clonotype came up a few times. V and J are TRBV3-1 and TRBJ2-5, with 14 positions matching TRBD2. CDR3 length: 18 amino acids. Per the germline V gene, CDR1 is LGHDT and CDR2 is YNNKEL (reference sequence). The J segment lost 5 bases and the V segment lost 3 bases, leaving 11 bases of the junction unmatched. The CDR3 DNA follows: TGTGCCAGCAGCCAGGGTCCGGGACTAGCGGGAGAAGGGGAGACCCAGTACTTC. This encodes CASSQGPGLAGEGETQYF.

V usage is TRBV15 and J usage is TRBJ2-1, with TRBD2 identical over 7 bases. Germline-derived CDR1 and CDR2 are LNHNV and YYDKDF (reference sequence). V shed 5 bases and J 4 bases; nucleotides not matched to a gene: 5. The CDR3 loop spans 14 amino acids. The CDR3 loop is CATSFLADYNEQFF. Here the CDR3 DNA reads TGTGCCACCAGCTTCCTAGCGGATTACAATGAGCAGTTCTTC.

V usage is TRBV15 and J usage is TRBJ2-7, with 16 bases fitting TRBD2. The junction had 5 bases not matched to a gene; V was cut back by 1 base and J by 2 bases. The CDR3 is made up of 18 amino acids. Germline lookup yields CDR1 LNHNV and CDR2 YYDKDF (reference sequence). The CDR3 nucleotides read TGTGCCACCAGCAGAGTAATCGGGACTAGCGGGAGGGCCTACGAGCAGTACTTC. As protein: CATSRVIGTSGRAYEQYF.

Of note for this clonotype: The junction differs from germline at one of its ends, possibly a read error. CDR3 loop: CASSPPGLAGAVTGQLFF. CDR3 DNA: TGTGCCAGCAGCCCCCCGGGACTAGCGGGAGCGGTGACCGGGCAGCTGTTTTTT. The chain joins TRBV14 to TRBJ2-2; 14 nucleotides align to TRBD2. This CDR3 is 18 amino acids long. The germline CDR1 and CDR2 sequences are SGHDN and FVKESK.

The chain employs TRBV20-1 and TRBJ2-7, with 7 positions matching TRBD2. The germline V gene encodes CDR1 DFQATT and CDR2 SNEGSKA (reference sequence). Trimming removed 3 bases from V and 0 bases from J; junction bases left unmatched: 2. This CDR3 is 13 amino acids long. The DNA for the CDR3 is TGCAGTGCTAGGGGGGACTACTCCTACGAGCAGTACTTC. Translating it yields CSARGDYSYEQYF.

This clonotype was seen a handful of times. The chain joins TRBV6-1 to TRBJ1-4; possibly TRBD1 for D (5 bases). Between the trimmed V and J ends, which lost 1 base and 7 bases, there was a span of 13 bases. Germline CDR1 is MNHNS and CDR2 is SASEGT. CDR3 size: 15 residues. CDR3 loop: CASSEGGREGEKLFF. The CDR3 region has the DNA TGTGCCAGCAGTGAAGGGGGCAGGGAAGGTGAAAAACTGTTTTTT.

This clonotype occurred a few times. This chain connects TRBV27 to TRBJ2-3, with D possibly being TRBD2 (6 bases). Trimming took off 4 bases at V and 7 bases at J, with 9 bases between the two ends. The CDR3 is made up of 12 amino acids. The germline V gene has CDR1 MNHEY and CDR2 SMNVEV (reference sequence). The CDR3: CASSSGRYTQYF. CDR3 DNA sequence: TGTGCCAGCAGTTCGGGGAGGTATACGCAGTATTTT.

This chain connects TRBV7-2 to TRBJ2-5; D is undetermined. V dropped 1 base and J dropped 4 bases, with 10 bases sitting between them. CDR3 length equals 14 residues. Germline CDR1 is SGHTA and CDR2 is FQGNSA. CDR3 bases: TGTGCCAGCAGCTTAGTGGTGGATAGAGAGACCCAGTACTTC. It codes for CASSLVVDRETQYF.

The chain employs TRBV10-3 and TRBJ1-1; weak D call: TRBD1 (5 bases). This CDR3 contains 15 residues. Per the germline V gene, CDR1 is ENHRY and CDR2 is SYGVKD. V was trimmed by 2 bases and J by 8 bases, leaving 18 bases between them. The chain's CDR3 is CAISEPGSGSLEAFF. The CDR3 DNA sequence: TGTGCCATCAGTGAGCCCGGATCAGGGTCGCTCGAAGCTTTCTTT.

This sequence joins TRBV5-6 and TRBJ2-7, with D perhaps TRBD1 (5 bases). The CDR3 totals 15 residues. Germline-derived CDR1 and CDR2 are SGHDT and YYEEEE. With 1 base removed from V and 3 bases from J, the gap between germline ends came to 14 bases. Written as DNA, the CDR3 is TGTGCCAGCAGCTTGCTTCGGACAAAGAACTACGAGCAGTACTTC. Translating gives CASSLLRTKNYEQYF. Filled out from reference TRBV5-6 and TRBJ2-7, the complete variable domain reads DAGVTQSPTHLIKTRGQQVTLRCSPKSGHDTVSWYQQALGQGPQFIFQYYEEEERQRGNFPDRFSGHQFPNYSSELNVNALLLGDSALYLCASSLLRTKNYEQYFGPGTRLTVT.

This rearrangement joins TRBV7-2 to TRBJ2-5; no clear D. The CDR3 length is 14 residues. V was clipped by 2 bases and J by 1 base, with 8 bases between them. The germline V gene encodes CDR1 SGHTA and CDR2 FQGNSA. The CDR3 sequence is CASSLRPTQETQYF. The CDR3 nucleotides are TGTGCCAGCAGCTTAAGGCCGACCCAAGAGACCCAGTACTTC.

The rearrangement joins TRBV6-1 to TRBJ1-1; D is unresolved. V lost 2 bases and J 8 bases, leaving 18 bases between the germline ends. CDR3 length: 15 amino acids. The germline gives CDR1 MNHNS, CDR2 SASEGT. The CDR3 nucleotides are TGTGCCAGCAGTGAACCTTCTCTCGGACGGAGGGAAGCTTTCTTT. Encoded protein: CASSEPSLGRREAFF.